A selection of T cell receptor beta chains follows, all from one sample in a study of T cell repertoires in cytomegalovirus infection. TCRdb recomputed calls from the reads with MiXCR, one row per CDR3 protein. The sample includes 200,000 to 300,000 distinct CDR3 sequences, about an eighth of them seen just once. Sequenced sample: PBMCs. The receptors were gathered from a human donor in good health (CMV status not recorded). Some clones in this sample may be carry-over from other donors' samples. CDR3s leave out the opening cysteine and the closing phenylalanine or tryptophan. Fields, in order: J gene, V gene, CDR3 protein.

>TRBJ1-5|TRBV20-1
SAQGDSNQPQH
>TRBJ2-5|TRBV12-5
ASGSTLSAGRALQETQY
>TRBJ1-5|TRBV2
ASSGDRGSRPQH
>TRBJ2-7|TRBV11-2
ASSVLGSGAWGEQY
>TRBJ2-5|TRBV7-3
ASGTSGSRLETQY
>TRBJ2-7|TRBV7-8
ASSPTVYEQY
>TRBJ1-1|TRBV7-2
ASSLRQGGDAF
>TRBJ2-3|TRBV11-2
ASSLRSAAGGVDTQY
>TRBJ2-5|TRBV19
ASRTRHFQETQY
>TRBJ2-3|TRBV9
ASSGHRNPTDTQY